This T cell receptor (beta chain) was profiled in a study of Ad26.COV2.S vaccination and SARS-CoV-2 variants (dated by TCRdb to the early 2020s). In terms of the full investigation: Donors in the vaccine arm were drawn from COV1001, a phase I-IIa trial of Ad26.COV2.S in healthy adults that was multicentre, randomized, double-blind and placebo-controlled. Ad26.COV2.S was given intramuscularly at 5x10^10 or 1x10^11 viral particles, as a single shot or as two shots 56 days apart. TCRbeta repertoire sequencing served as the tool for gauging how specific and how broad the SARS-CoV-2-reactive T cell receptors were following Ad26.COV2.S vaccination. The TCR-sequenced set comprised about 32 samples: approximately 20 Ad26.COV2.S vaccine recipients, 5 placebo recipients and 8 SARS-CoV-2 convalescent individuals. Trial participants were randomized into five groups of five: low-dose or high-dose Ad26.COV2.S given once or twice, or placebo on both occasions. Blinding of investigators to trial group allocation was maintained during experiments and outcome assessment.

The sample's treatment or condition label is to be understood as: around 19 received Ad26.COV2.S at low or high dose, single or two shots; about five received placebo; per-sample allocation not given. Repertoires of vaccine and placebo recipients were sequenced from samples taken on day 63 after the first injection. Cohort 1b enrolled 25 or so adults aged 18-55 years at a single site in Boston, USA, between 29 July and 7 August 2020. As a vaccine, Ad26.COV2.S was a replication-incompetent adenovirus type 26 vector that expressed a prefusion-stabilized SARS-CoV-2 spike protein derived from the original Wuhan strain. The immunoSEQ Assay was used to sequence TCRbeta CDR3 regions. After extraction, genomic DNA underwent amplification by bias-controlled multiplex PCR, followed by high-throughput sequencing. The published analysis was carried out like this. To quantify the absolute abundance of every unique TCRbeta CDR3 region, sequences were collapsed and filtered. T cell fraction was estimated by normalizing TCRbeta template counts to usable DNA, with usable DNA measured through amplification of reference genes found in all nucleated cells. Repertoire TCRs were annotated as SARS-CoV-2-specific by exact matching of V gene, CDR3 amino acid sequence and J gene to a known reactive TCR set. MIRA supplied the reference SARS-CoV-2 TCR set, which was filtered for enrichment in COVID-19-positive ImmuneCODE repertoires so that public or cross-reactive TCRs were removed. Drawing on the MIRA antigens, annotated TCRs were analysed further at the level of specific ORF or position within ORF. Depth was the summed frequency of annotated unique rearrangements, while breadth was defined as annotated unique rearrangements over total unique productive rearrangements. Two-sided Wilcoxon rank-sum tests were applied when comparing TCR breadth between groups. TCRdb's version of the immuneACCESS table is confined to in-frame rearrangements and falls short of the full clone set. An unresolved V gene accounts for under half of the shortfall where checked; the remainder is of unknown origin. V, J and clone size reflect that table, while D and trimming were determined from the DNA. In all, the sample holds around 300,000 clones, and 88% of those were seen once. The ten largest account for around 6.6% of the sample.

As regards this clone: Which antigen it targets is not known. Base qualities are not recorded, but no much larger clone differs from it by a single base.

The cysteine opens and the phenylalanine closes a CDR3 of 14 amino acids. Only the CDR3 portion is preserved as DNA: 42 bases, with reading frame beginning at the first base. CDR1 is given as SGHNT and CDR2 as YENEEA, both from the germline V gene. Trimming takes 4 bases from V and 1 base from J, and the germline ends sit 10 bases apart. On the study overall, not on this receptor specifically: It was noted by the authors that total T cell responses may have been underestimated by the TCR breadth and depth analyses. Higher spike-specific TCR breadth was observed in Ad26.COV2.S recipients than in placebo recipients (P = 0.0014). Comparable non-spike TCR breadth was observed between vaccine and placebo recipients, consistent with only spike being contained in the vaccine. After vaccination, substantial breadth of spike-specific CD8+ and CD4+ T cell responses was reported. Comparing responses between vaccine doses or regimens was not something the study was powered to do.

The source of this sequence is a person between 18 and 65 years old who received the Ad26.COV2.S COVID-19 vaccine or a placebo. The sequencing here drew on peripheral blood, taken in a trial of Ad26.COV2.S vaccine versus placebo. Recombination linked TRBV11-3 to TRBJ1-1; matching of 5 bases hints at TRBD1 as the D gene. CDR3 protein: CASSSGRKNTEAFF. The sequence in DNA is TGTGCCAGCAGCTCGGGACGGAAGAACACTGAAGCTTTCTTT.